This T cell receptor (beta chain) came from a study of beta chain features in type 1 diabetes. This clone was found a few times. The antigen is unknown. The CDR3 is 13 residues long. The germline CDR1 and CDR2 sequences are SQVTM and ANQGSEA. Trimming cost V 7 bases and J 5 bases, with 14 bases left between them. Averaging about 116 mL, one heparinised blood draw came from each individual donor. The entirety of the isolated RNA underwent reverse transcription, so expressed TCRB transcripts were sequenced. Sequenced by immunoSEQ multiplex PCR; TCRdb stores in-frame clones only, minus some. The sample records hundreds of thousands of clones, roughly 12% being singletons. General study findings and limits: Naive, central memory and Treg TCRB repertoires seemed to resemble each other more closely in patients than they did in healthy donors.

The V call is TRBV29-1, the J call TRBJ2-2; tentatively, D is TRBD1 (6 bases). What was sequenced was naive CD4+ T cells from blood. The origin of this receptor is a man aged 18 to 29 in good health. The CDR3, as DNA: TGCAGCGCACGACAGGTCTTGACCGGGGAGCTGTTTTTT. Translating it yields CSARQVLTGELFF.